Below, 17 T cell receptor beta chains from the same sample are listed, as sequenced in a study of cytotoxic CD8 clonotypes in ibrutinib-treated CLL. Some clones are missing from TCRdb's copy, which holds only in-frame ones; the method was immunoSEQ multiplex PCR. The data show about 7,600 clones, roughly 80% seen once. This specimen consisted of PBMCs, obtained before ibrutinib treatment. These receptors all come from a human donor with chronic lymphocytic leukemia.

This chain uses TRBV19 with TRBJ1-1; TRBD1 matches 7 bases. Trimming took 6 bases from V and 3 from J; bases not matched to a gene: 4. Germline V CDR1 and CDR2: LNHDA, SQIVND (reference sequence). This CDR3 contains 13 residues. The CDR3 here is CASSLGQYTEAFF. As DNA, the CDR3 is TGTGCCAGTAGCCTGGGACAGTACACTGAAGCTTTCTTT.

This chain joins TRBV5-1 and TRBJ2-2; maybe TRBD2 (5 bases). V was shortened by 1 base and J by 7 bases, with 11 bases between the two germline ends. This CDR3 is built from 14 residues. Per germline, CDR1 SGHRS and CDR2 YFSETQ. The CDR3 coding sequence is TGCGCCAGCAGCTTGAACGGGAATGACGGGGAGCTGTTTTTT. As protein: CASSLNGNDGELFF. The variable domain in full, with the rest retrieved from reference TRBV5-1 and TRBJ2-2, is KAGVTQTPRYLIKTRGQQVTLSCSPISGHRSVSWYQQTPGQGLQFLFEYFSETQRNKGNFPGRFSGRQFSNSRSEMNVSTLELGDSALYLCASSLNGNDGELFFGEGSRLTVL.

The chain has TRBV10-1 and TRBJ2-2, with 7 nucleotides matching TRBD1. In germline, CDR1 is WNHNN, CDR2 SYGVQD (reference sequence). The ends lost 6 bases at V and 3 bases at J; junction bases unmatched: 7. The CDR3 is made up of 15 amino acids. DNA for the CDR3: TGCGCCAGCAGCGAACAGGGGTCTGACACCGGGGAGCTGTTTTTT. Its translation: CASSEQGSDTGELFF.

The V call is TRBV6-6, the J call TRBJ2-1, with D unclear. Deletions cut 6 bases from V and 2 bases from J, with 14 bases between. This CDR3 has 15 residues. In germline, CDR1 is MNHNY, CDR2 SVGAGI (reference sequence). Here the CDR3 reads CASSPLEIPYNEQFF. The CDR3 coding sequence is TGTGCCAGCAGCCCCCTAGAAATCCCCTACAATGAGCAGTTCTTC.

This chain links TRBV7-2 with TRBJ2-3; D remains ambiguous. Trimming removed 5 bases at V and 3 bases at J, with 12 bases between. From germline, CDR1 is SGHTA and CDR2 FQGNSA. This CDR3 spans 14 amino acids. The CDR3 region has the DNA TGTGCCAGCAGCACCACACAGTTTACAGATACGCAGTATTTT. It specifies CASSTTQFTDTQYF.

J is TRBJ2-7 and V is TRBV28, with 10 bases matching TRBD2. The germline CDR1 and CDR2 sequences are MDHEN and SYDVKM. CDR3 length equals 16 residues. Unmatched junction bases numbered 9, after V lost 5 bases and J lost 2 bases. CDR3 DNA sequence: TGTGCCAGCAGTCCCCGGACTAGCGGACTTACCTACGAGCAGTACTTC. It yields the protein CASSPRTSGLTYEQYF.

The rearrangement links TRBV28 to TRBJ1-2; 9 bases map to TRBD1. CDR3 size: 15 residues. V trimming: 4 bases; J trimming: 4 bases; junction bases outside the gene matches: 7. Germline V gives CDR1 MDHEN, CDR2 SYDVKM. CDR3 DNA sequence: TGTGCCAGCAGTTCTTCCGGGACAGGGCTCTATGGCTACACCTTC. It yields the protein CASSSSGTGLYGYTF.

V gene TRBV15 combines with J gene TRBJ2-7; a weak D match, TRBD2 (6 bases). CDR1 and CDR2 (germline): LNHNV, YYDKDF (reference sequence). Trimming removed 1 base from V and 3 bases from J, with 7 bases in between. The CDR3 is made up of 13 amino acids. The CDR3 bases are TGTGCCACCAGCAGAGGGGGGGACTACGAGCAGTACTTC. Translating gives CATSRGGDYEQYF.

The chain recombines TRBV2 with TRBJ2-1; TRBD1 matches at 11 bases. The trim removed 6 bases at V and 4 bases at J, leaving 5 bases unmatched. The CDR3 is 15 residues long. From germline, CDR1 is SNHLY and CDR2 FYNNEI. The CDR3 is CASRPGQGGYNEQFF. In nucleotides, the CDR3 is TGTGCCAGCAGACCGGGACAGGGGGGATACAATGAGCAGTTCTTC.

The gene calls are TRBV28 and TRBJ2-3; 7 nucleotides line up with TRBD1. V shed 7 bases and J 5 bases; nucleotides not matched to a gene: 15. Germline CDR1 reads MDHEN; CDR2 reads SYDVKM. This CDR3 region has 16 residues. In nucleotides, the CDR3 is TGTGCCAGCAACCCTCCCGGCAGGGGGTATCGAGATACGCAGTATTTT. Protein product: CASNPPGRGYRDTQYF.

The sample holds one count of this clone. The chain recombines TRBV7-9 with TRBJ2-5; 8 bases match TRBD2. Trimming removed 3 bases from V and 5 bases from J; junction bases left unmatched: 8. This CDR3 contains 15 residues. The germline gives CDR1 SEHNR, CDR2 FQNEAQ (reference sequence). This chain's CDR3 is CASSFRGGLRETQYF. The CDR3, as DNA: TGTGCCAGCAGCTTTCGGGGGGGCCTGAGGGAGACCCAGTACTTC.

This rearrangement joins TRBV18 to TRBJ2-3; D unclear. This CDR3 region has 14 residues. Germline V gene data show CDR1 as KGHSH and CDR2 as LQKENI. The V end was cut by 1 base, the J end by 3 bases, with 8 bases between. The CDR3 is CASSPLPATDTQYF. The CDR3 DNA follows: TGTGCCAGCTCACCACTCCCCGCAACAGATACGCAGTATTTT.

CDR3 residues: CASSSLSGRAGYEQYF. The CDR3 nucleotides are TGTGCCAGCAGCTCGCTTAGCGGGAGGGCGGGCTACGAGCAGTACTTC. The chain joins TRBV5-4 to TRBJ2-7; 11 positions agree with TRBD2. This CDR3 has 16 residues. The J segment lost 3 bases and the V segment lost 3 bases, leaving 8 bases of the junction unmatched. Germline CDR1 and CDR2: SGHNT and YYREEE (reference sequence).

The CDR3 loop reads CASSQSDRGAGANVLTF. The CDR3 DNA follows: TGTGCCAGCAGCCAATCTGACAGGGGGGCTGGGGCCAACGTCCTGACTTTC. The rearrangement joins TRBV4-2 to TRBJ2-6; TRBD1 matches at 9 bases. Germline V gene data show CDR1 as LGHNA and CDR2 as YNFKEQ. The CDR3 consists of 17 residues. Trimming at V came to 2 bases and at J to 2 bases, leaving 4 bases not matched to a gene.

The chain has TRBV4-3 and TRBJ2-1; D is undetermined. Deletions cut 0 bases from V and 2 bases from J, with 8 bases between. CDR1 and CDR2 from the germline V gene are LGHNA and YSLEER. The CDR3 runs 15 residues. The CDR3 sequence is CASSQDQTPYNEQFF. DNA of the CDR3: TGCGCCAGCAGCCAAGATCAGACCCCCTACAATGAGCAGTTCTTC.

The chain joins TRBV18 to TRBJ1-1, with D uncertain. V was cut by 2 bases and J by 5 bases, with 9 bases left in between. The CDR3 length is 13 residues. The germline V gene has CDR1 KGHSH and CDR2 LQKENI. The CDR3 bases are TGTGCCAGCTCACCAAAGTGGGGTACTGAAGCTTTCTTT. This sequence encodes CASSPKWGTEAFF.

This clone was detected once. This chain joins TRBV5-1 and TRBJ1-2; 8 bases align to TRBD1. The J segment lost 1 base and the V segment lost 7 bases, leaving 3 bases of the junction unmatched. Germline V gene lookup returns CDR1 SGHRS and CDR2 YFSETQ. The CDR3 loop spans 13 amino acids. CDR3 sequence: CASRDRINYGYTF. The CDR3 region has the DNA TGCGCCAGCCGGGACAGGATTAACTATGGCTACACCTTC.